The TCR beta chain described here comes from a study of vaccination effects on CD4 cells after COVID-19 (dated by TCRdb to between 2021 and 2023). About the full investigation: Participants received two doses of either the BNT162b2 or the mRNA-1273 mRNA SARS-CoV-2 vaccine. Pre-vaccine samples from a couple of convalescent patients were drawn 16 days and one week before the first dose, 142 and 148 days after COVID-19 diagnosis. In both COVID-19 convalescent patients and infection-naive vaccine recipients, the study compared SARS-CoV-2 spike-specific CD4+ TCR repertoires from before mRNA vaccination with those from after it. Altogether, some ten COVID-19 convalescent patients and several SARS-CoV-2-naive healthy vaccine recipients made up the full study. The Oncomine TCR Beta short-read assay on an Illumina iSeq 100 was used to sequence cultures from other donors in the study.

General findings and caveats noted by the study authors: Limitations of the study were the small number of convalescent patients and the absence of early post-infection timepoints. Clones induced by infection and clones induced by vaccination both contracted markedly at late timepoints after vaccination, which fits with T cell responses waning over time. In convalescent patients, the post-vaccine spike-reactive repertoire was composed mainly of new vaccine-induced clones that were largely distinct from infection-induced clones.

To identify antigen-specific CD4+ T cell clonotypes by their expansion, the ViraFEST assay first stimulated PBMC with viral peptide pools and then applied TCR sequencing. After roughly 11 days of culture, CD4+ T cells were isolated with the EasySep CD4+ T cell isolation kit. PCR-confirmed SARS-CoV-2 infection had occurred in convalescent patients between March and December 2020, before the Alpha, Beta and Delta variants emerged in the United States. Two million PBMC per well were cultured with approximately 10 ug/ml peptides in IMDM containing around 5.3% human AB serum, about 9.6 IU/ml IL-2 and gentamicin. On days 3 and 7, half of the culture medium was replaced with fresh IL-2-containing medium. Unless noted otherwise, every peptide stimulation condition was grown in triplicate wells. PBMC were separated from whole blood using Ficoll-Paque Plus gradient centrifugation and were then either cryopreserved at -140C or used fresh. Overlapping peptide pools spanned the spike proteins of SARS-CoV-2 and the common cold coronaviruses HCoV-NL63, HCoV-OC43 and HCoV-229E. The QIAamp micro DNA kit was used to extract genomic DNA from the cultured CD4+ T cells.

This clone was recorded only once. It lacks a known antigen. Base qualities are not provided; no much larger clone lies one nucleotide away. Library prep was done by the immunoSEQ multiplex PCR assay. DNA from the CD4+ T cells that had been cultured and isolated underwent TCR beta CDR3 sequencing. Under the source paper's analysis protocol: The analysis removed non-productive TCR sequences, trimmed reads to the CDR3 region, and retained only CDR3s that were 7 or more amino acids long. Antigen-specific clonotypes were identified using the MANAFEST web app by comparison of expansion in peptide wells against reference cultures. Positive clones required FDR<0.05 expansion versus reference and all other wells, odds ratio above 5, and frequency above 0.1% in two replicate wells. Clonotypes significantly expanded in SARS-CoV-2 spike wells and in at least one common cold coronavirus spike condition were defined as cross-reactive. CDR3 similarity was assessed by Levenshtein distance with the stringdist R package, and unrooted trees were built with ape in R 3.6.1. Entries here come from immuneACCESS through TCRdb and include only in-frame sequences with V and J called. Some clones fail to appear in such tables; in the studies checked, an unresolved V gene covers under half of the shortfall, and the cause of the remainder is unknown. The D gene and trimming were derived from the DNA, and the V and J assignments and clone size from that table. This sample gives approximately 26,000 clones in total; roughly 71% of them show up just once. The ten largest clonotypes hold around 18% of the sample.

From a lookup of the germline V gene (reference sequence), CDR1 and CDR2 are LGHDT and YNNKEL. Relative to germline, V is missing 4 bases and J is missing 7 bases, with 12 bases of the junction outside any gene match. There are 16 amino acids in the CDR3, from cysteine to phenylalanine inclusive. Just the 48-base CDR3 DNA is kept, in frame starting at base 1. This TCR was recovered from a human donor who had a prior SARS-CoV-2 infection. The rearrangement combines TRBV3-1 (or the pseudogene TRBV3-2) with TRBJ2-2, and 7 bases in between align with TRBD1. The sequencing here drew on CD4+ T cells from PBMCs cultured with SARS-CoV-2 spike peptides, taken before COVID-19 vaccination. The cell subset or site label here, explained by the study, means: SARS-CoV-2 spike overlapping peptide pool stimulation. The CDR3 region reads CASSPRTGLGGGELFF. The DNA sequence is given as TGTGCCAGCAGCCCAAGGACAGGTCTAGGAGGCGGGGAGCTGTTTTTT.